These 11 T cell receptor beta chains share one sample of origin, sequenced in a study of T cells after yellow fever vaccination. TCRdb re-analysed the 5' RACE reads in MiXCR, keeping a single row per CDR3 protein. The table shows some 290,000 distinct CDR3 sequences, with about 10% occurring only once. The sequencing here drew on CD4+ T cells sorted from PBMCs, taken 45 days after the yellow fever booster vaccination. Every receptor here comes from a man aged 18-30 years who received the YFV17D yellow fever vaccine.

The rearrangement links TRBV7-2 to TRBJ1-6, with TRBD1 matching 7 bases. The junction had 5 bases not matched to a gene; V was cut back by 1 base and J by 11 bases. The CDR3 is 14 amino acids. Germline V gene lookup returns CDR1 SGHTA and CDR2 FQGNSA. The CDR3 DNA reads TGTGCCAGCAGCTTAGAGTATACAGGGGCACCCCTCCACTTT. Translated, it gives CASSLEYTGAPLHF.

This clonotype was seen more than once but under ten times. The chain recombines TRBV3-1 with TRBJ2-3; tentatively, D is TRBD1 (5 bases). Trimming took 4 bases from V and 4 from J, leaving 9 bases between them. CDR1 is LGHDT and CDR2 is YNNKEL in the germline V gene (reference sequence). This CDR3 spans 13 amino acids. CDR3 sequence (DNA): TGTGCCAGCAGCCGGGTCAGGGCAGATACGCAGTATTTT. It is translated as CASSRVRADTQYF.

V usage is TRBV24-1 and J usage is TRBJ1-5; TRBD1 aligns across 7 bases. After removal of 4 bases from V and 1 base from J, the junction contained 6 bases not matched to a gene. The length of the CDR3 is 16 residues. The germline gives CDR1 KGHDR, CDR2 SFDVKD. In DNA form, the CDR3 reads TGTGCCACCAGTGAAAGGGACAGTTTAAGCAATCAGCCCCAGCATTTT. Translation gives CATSERDSLSNQPQHF.

In its sample, this clonotype was seen many times. The genes are TRBV19 and TRBJ2-7; no reliable D call. Germline CDR1 reads LNHDA; CDR2 reads SQIVND (reference sequence). The CDR3 contains 15 residues. V was pared by 4 bases and J by 6 bases, with 19 bases between. The CDR3 protein is CASSRKAVGLLEQYF. DNA for the CDR3: TGTGCCAGTAGTAGAAAGGCGGTCGGGCTCCTCGAGCAGTACTTC.

This clonotype was recorded many times. The chain employs TRBV6-2 or TRBV6-3 and TRBJ1-5, with D possibly being TRBD1 (5 bases). Per the germline V gene, CDR1 is MNHEY and CDR2 is SVGEGT. V dropped 3 bases and J dropped 14 bases, with 14 bases sitting between them. This CDR3 is 12 amino acids long. The CDR3 is CASSYREGVKHF. The CDR3 nucleotides are TGTGCCAGCAGTTATCGGGAAGGGGTGAAGCATTTT.

The chain links TRBV4-2 to TRBJ2-7; 9 bases map to TRBD2. The CDR3 extends over 15 amino acids. From germline, CDR1 is LGHNA and CDR2 YNFKEQ. With V trimmed by 4 bases and J by 4 bases, 8 bases remained unmatched. CDR3 residues: CASSPGGGGAYEQYF. The CDR3 bases are TGTGCCAGCAGCCCCGGCGGCGGGGGGGCATACGAGCAGTACTTC.

V and J are TRBV12-3 or TRBV12-4 and TRBJ1-2; a possible D gene is TRBD1 (5 bases). Trimming shortened V by 4 bases and J by 8 bases, and 14 bases separated the two germline ends. The CDR3 totals 13 residues. The CDR3 reads CASSSDQGGGYTF. CDR3 nucleotide sequence: TGTGCCAGCAGTTCCGACCAGGGAGGAGGCTACACCTTC.

This rearrangement joins TRBV5-1 to TRBJ2-3; maybe TRBD2 (6 bases). The V and J ends lost 4 bases and 7 bases respectively, with 19 bases between them. Germline CDR1 SGHRS, CDR2 YFSETQ. This CDR3 has 15 residues. The CDR3 coding sequence is TGCGCCAGCAGCACCGGGACCGGGGGAGGCAATACGCAGTATTTT. Translated, it gives CASSTGTGGGNTQYF.

The chain carries TRBV5-1 and TRBJ2-3, with 11 bases matching TRBD2. V was clipped by 0 bases and J by 7 bases; unmatched bases: 7. The CDR3 consists of 16 residues. Per germline, CDR1 SGHRS and CDR2 YFSETQ. The CDR3 sequence: CASSLGLAGGPNTQYF. The DNA for the CDR3 is TGCGCCAGCAGCTTGGGGTTAGCGGGGGGGCCCAATACGCAGTATTTT.

This clonotype showed up many times. This chain links TRBV7-3 with TRBJ2-2; no clear D gene. Germline CDR1 SGHTA, CDR2 FQGTGA. CDR3 length equals 13 residues. V dropped 5 bases and J dropped 5 bases, with 9 bases sitting between them. The chain's CDR3 is CASSLQETGELFF. The DNA of the CDR3 is TGTGCCAGCAGCCTGCAGGAGACCGGGGAGCTGTTTTTT.

This clonotype was counted a few times. This chain links TRBV4-3 with TRBJ2-5, with D uncertain. Germline V lookup: CDR1 LGHNA, CDR2 YSLEER. V dropped 1 base and J dropped 1 base, with 10 bases sitting between them. CDR3 size: 15 residues. CDR3 loop: CASSQVGNRQETQYF. The CDR3 DNA is TGCGCCAGCAGCCAAGTTGGGAACCGCCAAGAGACCCAGTACTTC.